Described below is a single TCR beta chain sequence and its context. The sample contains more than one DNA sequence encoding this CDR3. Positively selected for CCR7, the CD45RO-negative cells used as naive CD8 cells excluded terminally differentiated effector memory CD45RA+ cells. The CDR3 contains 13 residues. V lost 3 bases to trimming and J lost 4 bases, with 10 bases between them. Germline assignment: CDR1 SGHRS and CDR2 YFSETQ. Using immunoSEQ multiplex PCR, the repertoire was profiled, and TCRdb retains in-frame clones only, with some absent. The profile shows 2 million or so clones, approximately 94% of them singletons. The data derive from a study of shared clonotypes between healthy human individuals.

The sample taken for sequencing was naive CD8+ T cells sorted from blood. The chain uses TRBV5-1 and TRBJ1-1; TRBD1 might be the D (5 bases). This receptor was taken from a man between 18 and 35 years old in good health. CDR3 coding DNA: TGCGCCAGCAGCTCGGGGGTTGGCACTGAAGCTTTCTTT. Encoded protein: CASSSGVGTEAFF.